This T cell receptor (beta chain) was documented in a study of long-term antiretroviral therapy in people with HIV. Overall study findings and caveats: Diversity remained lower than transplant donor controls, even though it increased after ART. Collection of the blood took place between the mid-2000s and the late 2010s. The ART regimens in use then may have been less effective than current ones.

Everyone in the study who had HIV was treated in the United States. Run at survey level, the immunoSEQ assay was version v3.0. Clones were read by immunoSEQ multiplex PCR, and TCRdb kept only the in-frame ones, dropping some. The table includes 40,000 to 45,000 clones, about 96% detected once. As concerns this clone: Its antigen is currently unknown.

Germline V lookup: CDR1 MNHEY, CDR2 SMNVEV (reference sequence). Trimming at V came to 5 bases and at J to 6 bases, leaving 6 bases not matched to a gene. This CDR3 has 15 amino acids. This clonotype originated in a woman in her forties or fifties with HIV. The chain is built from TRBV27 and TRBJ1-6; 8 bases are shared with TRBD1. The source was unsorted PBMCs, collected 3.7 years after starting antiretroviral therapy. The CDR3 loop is CASSPRQGFNSPLHF. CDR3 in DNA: TGTGCCAGCAGTCCCCGACAGGGGTTTAATTCACCCCTCCACTTT.